This T cell receptor beta chain was captured in a study of T cells in Graves' hyperthyroidism and ophthalmopathy. The study, taken as a whole, reports: In blood, most of the thyroid clonotypes expanded above 0.001 were also present.

Amplification of TCR beta CDR3 regions used RNA as the template. The HTBI primer set served for first-round RT-PCR of the TCR CDR3. TCRdb processed the multiplex PCR reads anew with MiXCR; each CDR3 protein has one entry. The sample lists some 380,000 distinct CDR3 sequences, roughly 13% occurring once. Uncontrolled infections, other autoimmune diseases, pregnancy or lactation led to exclusion of patients. A note on this clonotype: Antigen unknown.

Germline V gene sequence: CDR1 LNHDA, CDR2 SQIVND (reference sequence). This CDR3 region has 15 residues. Unmatched junction bases numbered 4, after V lost 3 bases and J lost 1 base. The chain combines TRBV19 with TRBJ1-1, with 8 bases that match TRBD1. The TCR was taken from a man younger than 45 with Graves' hyperthyroidism that later progressed to Graves' ophthalmopathy. The specimen was blood. For the CDR3, the DNA is TGTGCCAGTAGTATTCGGGGACAGGCGAACACTGAAGCTTTCTTT. Its protein product is CASSIRGQANTEAFF.